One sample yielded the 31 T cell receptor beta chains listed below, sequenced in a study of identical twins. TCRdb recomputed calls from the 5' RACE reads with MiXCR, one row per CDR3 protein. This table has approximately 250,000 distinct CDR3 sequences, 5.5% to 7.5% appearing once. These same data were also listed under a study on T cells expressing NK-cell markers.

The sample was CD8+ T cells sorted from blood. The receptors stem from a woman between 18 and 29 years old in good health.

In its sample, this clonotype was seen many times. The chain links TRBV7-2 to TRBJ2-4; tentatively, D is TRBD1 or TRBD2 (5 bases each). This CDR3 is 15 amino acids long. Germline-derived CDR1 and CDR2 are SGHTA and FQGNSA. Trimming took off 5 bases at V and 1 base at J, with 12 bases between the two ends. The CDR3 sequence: CASSPLWGAKNIQYF. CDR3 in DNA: TGTGCCAGCAGCCCCCTCTGGGGGGCCAAAAACATTCAGTACTTC.

The CDR3: CASSIGGQQPQHF. CDR3 nucleotide sequence: TGTGCCAGCAGTATCGGGGGGCAACAGCCCCAGCATTTT. This chain links TRBV6-2 or TRBV6-3 with TRBJ1-5; possibly TRBD1 for D (6 bases). The length of the CDR3 is 13 residues. Germline values: CDR1 MNHEY, CDR2 SVGEGT. V was trimmed by 5 bases and J by 7 bases, leaving 12 bases between them.

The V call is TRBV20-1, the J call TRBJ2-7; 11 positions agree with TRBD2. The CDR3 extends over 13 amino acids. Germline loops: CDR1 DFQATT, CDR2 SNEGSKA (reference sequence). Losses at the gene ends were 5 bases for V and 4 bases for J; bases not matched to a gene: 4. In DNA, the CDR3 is TGCAGTGCTCCCGGGACTAGCGGATACGAGCAGTACTTC. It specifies CSAPGTSGYEQYF.

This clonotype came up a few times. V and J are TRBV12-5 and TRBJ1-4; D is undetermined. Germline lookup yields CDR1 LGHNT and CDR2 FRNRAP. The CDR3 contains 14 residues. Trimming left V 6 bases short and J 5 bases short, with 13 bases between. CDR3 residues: CASGPPDRNEKLFF. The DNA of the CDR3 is TGTGCTAGTGGGCCTCCGGACCGAAATGAAAAACTGTTTTTT.

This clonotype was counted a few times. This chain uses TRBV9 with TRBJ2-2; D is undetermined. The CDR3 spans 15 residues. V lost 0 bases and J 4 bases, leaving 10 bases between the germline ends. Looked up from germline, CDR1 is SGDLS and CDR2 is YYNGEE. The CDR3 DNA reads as TGTGCCAGCAGCGTAGCTGGAGACCTCACCGGGGAGCTGTTTTTT. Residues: CASSVAGDLTGELFF.

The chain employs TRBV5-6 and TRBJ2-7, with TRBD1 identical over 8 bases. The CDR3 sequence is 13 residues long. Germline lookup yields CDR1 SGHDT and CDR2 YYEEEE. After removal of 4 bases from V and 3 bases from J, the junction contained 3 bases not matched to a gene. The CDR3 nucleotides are TGTGCCAGCAGCATGGGACAGGACTACGAGCAGTACTTC. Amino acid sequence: CASSMGQDYEQYF.

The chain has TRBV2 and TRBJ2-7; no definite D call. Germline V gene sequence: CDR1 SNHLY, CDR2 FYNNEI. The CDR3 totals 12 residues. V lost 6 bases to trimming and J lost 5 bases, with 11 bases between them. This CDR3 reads CASSRGVDEQYF. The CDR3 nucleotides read TGTGCCAGCAGCCGAGGTGTAGACGAGCAGTACTTC. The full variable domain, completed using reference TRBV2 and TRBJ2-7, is EPEVTQTPSHQVTQMGQEVILRCVPISNHLYFYWYRQILGQKVEFLVSFYNNEISEKSEIFDDQFSVERPDGSNFTLKIRSTKLEDSAMYFCASSRGVDEQYFGPGTRLTVT.

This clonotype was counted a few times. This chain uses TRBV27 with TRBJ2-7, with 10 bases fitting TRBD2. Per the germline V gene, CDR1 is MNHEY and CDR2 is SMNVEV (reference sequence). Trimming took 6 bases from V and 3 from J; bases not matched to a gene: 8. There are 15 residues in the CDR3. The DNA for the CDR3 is TGTGCCAGCAGCATGGTTAGCGGGGGGCTCTACGAGCAGTACTTC. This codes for CASSMVSGGLYEQYF.

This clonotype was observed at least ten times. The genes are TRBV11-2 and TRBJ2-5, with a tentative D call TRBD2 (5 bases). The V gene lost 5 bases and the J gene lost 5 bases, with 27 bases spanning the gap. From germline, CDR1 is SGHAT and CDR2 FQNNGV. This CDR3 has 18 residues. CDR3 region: CASSEKTATRNLRETQYF. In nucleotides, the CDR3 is TGTGCCAGCAGCGAAAAAACGGCTACTAGAAACCTCCGGGAGACCCAGTACTTC. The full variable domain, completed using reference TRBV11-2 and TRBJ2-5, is EAGVAQSPRYKIIEKRQSVAFWCNPISGHATLYWYQQILGQGPKLLIQFQNNGVVDDSQLPKDRFSAERLKGVDSTLKIQPAKLEDSAVYLCASSEKTATRNLRETQYFGPGTRLLVL.

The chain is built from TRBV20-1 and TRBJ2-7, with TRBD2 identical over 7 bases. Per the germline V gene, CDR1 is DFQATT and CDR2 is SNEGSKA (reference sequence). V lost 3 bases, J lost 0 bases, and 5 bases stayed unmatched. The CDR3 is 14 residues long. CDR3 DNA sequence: TGCAGTGCTAGTCCTAGCGGTAGCTCCTACGAGCAGTACTTC. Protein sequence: CSASPSGSSYEQYF.

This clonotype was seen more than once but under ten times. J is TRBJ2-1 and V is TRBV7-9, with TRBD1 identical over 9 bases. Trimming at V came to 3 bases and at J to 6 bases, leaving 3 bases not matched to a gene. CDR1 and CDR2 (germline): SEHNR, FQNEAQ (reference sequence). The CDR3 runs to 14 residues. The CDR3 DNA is TGTGCCAGCAGCTTTCGGACAGGGGTCAATGAGCAGTTCTTC. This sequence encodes CASSFRTGVNEQFF. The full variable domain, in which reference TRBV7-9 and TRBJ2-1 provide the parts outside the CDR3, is DTGVSQNPRHKITKRGQNVTFRCDPISEHNRLYWYRQTLGQGPEFLTYFQNEAQLEKSRLLSDRFSAERPKGSFSTLEIQRTEQGDSAMYLCASSFRTGVNEQFFGPGTRLTVL.

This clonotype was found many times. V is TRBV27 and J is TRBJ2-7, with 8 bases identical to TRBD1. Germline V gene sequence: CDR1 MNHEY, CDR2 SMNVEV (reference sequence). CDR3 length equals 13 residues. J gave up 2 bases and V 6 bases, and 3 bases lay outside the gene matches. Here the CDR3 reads CASSLTGAYEQYF. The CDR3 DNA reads TGTGCCAGCAGCCTGACAGGGGCCTACGAGCAGTACTTC.

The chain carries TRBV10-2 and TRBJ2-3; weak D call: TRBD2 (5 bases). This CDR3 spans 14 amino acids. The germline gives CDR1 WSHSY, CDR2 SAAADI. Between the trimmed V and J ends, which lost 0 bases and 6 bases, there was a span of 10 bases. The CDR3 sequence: CASSESRTWDTQYF. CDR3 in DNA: TGCGCCAGCAGTGAGTCGAGGACTTGGGATACGCAGTATTTT.

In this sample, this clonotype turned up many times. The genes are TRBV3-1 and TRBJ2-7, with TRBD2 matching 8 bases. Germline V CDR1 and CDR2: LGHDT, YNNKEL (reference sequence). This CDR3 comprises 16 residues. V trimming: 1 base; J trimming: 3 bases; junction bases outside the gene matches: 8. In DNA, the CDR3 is TGTGCCAGCAGCCAAGGTTTGGGCGGGGGGCTCTACGAGCAGTACTTC. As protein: CASSQGLGGGLYEQYF.

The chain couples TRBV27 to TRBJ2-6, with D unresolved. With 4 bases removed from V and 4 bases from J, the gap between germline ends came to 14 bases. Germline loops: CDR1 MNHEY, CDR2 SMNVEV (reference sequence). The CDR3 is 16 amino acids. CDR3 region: CASSSLPPGGANVLTF. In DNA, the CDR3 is TGTGCCAGCAGTTCTCTCCCCCCTGGGGGGGCCAACGTCCTGACTTTC. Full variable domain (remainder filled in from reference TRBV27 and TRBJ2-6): EAQVTQNPRYLITVTGKKLTVTCSQNMNHEYMSWYRQDPGLGLRQIYYSMNVEVTDKGDVPEGYKVSRKEKRNFPLILESPSPNQTSLYFCASSSLPPGGANVLTFGAGSRLTVL.

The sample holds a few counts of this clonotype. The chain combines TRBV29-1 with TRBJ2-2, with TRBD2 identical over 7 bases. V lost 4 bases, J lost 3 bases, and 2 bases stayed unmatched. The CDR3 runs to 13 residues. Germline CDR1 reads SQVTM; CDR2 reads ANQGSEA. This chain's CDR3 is CSVGGGDTGELFF. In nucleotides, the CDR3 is TGCAGCGTTGGGGGGGGAGACACCGGGGAGCTGTTTTTT.

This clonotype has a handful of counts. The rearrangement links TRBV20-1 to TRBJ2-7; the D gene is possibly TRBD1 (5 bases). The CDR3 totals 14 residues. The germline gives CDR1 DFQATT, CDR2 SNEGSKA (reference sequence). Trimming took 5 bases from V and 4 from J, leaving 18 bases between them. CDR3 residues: CSAYPLDTQYEQYF. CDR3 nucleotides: TGCAGTGCTTATCCCCTGGACACGCAATACGAGCAGTACTTC.

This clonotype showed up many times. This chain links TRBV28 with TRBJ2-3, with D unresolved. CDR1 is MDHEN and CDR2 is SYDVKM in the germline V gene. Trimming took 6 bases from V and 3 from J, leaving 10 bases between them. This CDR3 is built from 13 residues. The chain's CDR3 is CASRGLVTDTQYF. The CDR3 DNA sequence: TGTGCCAGCAGGGGTCTGGTAACAGATACGCAGTATTTT.

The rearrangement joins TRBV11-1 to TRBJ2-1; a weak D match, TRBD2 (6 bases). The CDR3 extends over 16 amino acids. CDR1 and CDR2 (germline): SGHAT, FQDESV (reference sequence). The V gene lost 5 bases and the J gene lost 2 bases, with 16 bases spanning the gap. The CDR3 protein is CASSHRGTPPYNEQFF. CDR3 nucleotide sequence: TGTGCCAGCAGCCACCGCGGGACTCCCCCCTACAATGAGCAGTTCTTC.

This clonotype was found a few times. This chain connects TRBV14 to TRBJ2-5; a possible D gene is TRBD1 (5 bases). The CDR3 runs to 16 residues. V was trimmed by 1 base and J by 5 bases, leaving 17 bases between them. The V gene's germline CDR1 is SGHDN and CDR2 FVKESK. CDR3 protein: CASSQVRLRARETQYF. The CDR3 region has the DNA TGTGCCAGCAGCCAAGTCCGACTCAGGGCCAGGGAGACCCAGTACTTC. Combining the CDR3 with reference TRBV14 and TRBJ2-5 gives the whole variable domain EAGVTQFPSHSVIEKGQTVTLRCDPISGHDNLYWYRRVMGKEIKFLLHFVKESKQDESGMPNNRFLAERTGGTYSTLKVQPAELEDSGVYFCASSQVRLRARETQYFGPGTRLLVL.

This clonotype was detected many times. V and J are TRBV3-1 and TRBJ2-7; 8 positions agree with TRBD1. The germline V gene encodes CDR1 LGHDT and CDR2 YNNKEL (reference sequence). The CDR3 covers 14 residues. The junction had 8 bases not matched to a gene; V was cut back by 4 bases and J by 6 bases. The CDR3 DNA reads TGTGCCAGCAGCCTCGGACAGGGAGTCGGCGAGCAGTACTTC. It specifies CASSLGQGVGEQYF.

Written as DNA, the CDR3 is TGTGCCAGCAGCCAGGGGACAGGCGCGGATACGCAGTATTTT. Protein sequence: CASSQGTGADTQYF. The chain joins TRBV14 to TRBJ2-3; TRBD1 aligns across 8 bases. J gave up 6 bases and V 3 bases, and 5 bases lay outside the gene matches. The CDR3 sequence is 14 residues long. Germline V gene sequence: CDR1 SGHDN, CDR2 FVKESK.

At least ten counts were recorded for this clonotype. The CDR3 spells CSVEIAGGEQFF. As DNA, the CDR3 is TGCAGCGTTGAAATTGCGGGGGGTGAGCAGTTCTTC. This chain uses TRBV29-1 with TRBJ2-1, with 8 nucleotides matching TRBD2. The V gene's germline CDR1 is SQVTM and CDR2 ANQGSEA. Losses at the gene ends were 2 bases for V and 9 bases for J; bases not matched to a gene: 3. The length of the CDR3 is 12 residues.

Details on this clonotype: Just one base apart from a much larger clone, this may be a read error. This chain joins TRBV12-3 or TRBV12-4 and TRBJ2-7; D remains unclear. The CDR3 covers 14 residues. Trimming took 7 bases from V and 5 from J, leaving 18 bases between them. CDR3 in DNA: TGTGCCAGCACCAATTCTAGAAAGTCCAACGAGCAGTACTTC. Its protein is CASTNSRKSNEQYF.

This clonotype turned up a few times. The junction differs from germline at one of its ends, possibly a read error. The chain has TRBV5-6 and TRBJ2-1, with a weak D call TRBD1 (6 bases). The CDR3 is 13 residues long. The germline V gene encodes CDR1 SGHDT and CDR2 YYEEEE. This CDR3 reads CASTLLQGNEQFF. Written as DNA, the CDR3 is TGTGCCAGCACCTTGTTACAGGGCAATGAGCAGTTCTTC.

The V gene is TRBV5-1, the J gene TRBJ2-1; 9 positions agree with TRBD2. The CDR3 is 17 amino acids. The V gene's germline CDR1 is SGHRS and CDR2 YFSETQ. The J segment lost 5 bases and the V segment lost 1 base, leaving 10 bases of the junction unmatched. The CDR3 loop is CASSLYLAGNINNEQFF. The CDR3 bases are TGCGCCAGCAGCTTGTATCTAGCGGGGAACATCAACAATGAGCAGTTCTTC.

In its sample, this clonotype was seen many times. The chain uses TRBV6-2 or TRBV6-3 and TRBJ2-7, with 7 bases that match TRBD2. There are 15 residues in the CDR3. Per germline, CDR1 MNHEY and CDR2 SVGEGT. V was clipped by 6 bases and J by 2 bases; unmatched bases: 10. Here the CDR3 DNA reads TGTGCCAGCAGCACTTTTAGCGGGTCCACCTACGAGCAGTACTTC. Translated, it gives CASSTFSGSTYEQYF.

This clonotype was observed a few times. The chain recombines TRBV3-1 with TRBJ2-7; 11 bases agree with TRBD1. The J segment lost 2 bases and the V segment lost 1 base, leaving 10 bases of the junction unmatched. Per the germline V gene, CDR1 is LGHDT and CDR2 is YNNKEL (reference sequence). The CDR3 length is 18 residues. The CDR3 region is CASSQVKDRGPRTYEQYF. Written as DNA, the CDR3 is TGTGCCAGCAGCCAAGTGAAGGACAGGGGGCCCCGGACCTACGAGCAGTACTTC.

CDR3 sequence (DNA): TGTGCCAGCAGCCCCCGAGAGGGTTGGGCGAAAGGCTACACCTTC. It encodes CASSPREGWAKGYTF. V and J are TRBV11-2 and TRBJ1-2; D is unresolved. Germline lookup yields CDR1 SGHAT and CDR2 FQNNGV. The CDR3 covers 15 residues. V lost 5 bases and J lost 8, with 21 bases in between. The complete variable domain, with remaining parts taken from reference TRBV11-2 and TRBJ1-2, reads EAGVAQSPRYKIIEKRQSVAFWCNPISGHATLYWYQQILGQGPKLLIQFQNNGVVDDSQLPKDRFSAERLKGVDSTLKIQPAKLEDSAVYLCASSPREGWAKGYTFGSGTRLTVV.

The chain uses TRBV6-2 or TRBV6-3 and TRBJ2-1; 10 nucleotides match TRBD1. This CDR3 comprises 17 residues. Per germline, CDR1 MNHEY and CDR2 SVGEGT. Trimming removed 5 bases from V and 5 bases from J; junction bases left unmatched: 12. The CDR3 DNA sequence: TGTGCCAGCAGTGACACCCCCCGGACAGGGGGTAACAATGAGCAGTTCTTC. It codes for CASSDTPRTGGNNEQFF.

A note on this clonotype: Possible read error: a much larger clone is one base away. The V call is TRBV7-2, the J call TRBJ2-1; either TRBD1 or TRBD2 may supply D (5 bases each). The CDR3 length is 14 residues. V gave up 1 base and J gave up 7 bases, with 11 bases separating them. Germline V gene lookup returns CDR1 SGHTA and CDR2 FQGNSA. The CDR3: CASSLDGDPNEQFF. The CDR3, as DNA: TGTGCCAGCAGCTTAGACGGGGACCCAAATGAGCAGTTCTTC.